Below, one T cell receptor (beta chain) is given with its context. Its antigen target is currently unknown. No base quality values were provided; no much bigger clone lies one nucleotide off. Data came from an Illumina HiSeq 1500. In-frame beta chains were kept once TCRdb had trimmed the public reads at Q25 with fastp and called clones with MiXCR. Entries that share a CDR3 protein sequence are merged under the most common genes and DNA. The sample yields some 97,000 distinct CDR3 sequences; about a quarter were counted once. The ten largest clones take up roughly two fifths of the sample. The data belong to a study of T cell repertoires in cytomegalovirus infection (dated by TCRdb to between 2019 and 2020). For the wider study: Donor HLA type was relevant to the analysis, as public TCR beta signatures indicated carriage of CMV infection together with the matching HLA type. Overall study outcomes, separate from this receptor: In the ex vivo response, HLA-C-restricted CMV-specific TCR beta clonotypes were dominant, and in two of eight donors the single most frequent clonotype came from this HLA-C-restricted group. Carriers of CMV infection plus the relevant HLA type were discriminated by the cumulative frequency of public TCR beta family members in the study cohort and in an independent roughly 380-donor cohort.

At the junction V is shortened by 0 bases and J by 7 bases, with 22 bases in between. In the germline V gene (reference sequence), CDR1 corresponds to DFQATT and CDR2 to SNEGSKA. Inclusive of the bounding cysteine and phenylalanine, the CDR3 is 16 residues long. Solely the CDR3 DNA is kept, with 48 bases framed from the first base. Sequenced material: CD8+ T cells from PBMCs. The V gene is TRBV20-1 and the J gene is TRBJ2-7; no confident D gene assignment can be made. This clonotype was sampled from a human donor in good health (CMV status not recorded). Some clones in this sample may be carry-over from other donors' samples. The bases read TGCAGTGCTAGAGACCTTCTGGGCGAGACCTATTGGGAGCAGTACTTC. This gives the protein CSARDLLGETYWEQYF.